Here is one T cell receptor (beta chain) with its context. Its binding antigen is unknown. Per-base qualities were not stored, and no clone one base away is much larger. Each sample was amplified as two independent genomic DNA replicates: roughly 0.5 ug for blood and approximately 1.5 ug for tumor or normal breast. TCRB sequencing of genomic DNA was carried out with the ImmunoSeq Intro kit according to the manufacturer's instructions. The multiplex PCR ran for around 30 cycles using proprietary primers and spike-in control sequences for absolute quantification. Single-end 150-bp reads were used to sequence an 87-bp fragment spanning the CDR3 plus the flanking V and J genes. Seven samples, with two replicates for each sample, were multiplexed per lane of an Illumina MiSeq using version 3.0 chemistry. Per the source publication's procedure: The vendor's proprietary pipeline processed the raw data and merged both replicates into a single result for each sample. To define clonotypes, the study grouped productive rearrangements that shared the V-gene family, CDR3 amino acid sequence and J-gene segment. To compute clonality, the normalized Shannon entropy (Pielou evenness) of TCRB abundances was subtracted from 1. To estimate T cell density, the total number of templates was divided by the input cell count, which was inferred from how much DNA went in. Recon, run with its default parameters, was used to estimate overall repertoire diversity and clonality. A clonotype was considered tumor-enriched if its abundance in tumor exceeded 0.1% and was at least 32-fold higher than its abundance in normal breast. Not all clones reach the TCRdb copy of this immuneACCESS table, which keeps in-frame sequences only. Checked studies attribute under half of the gap to unresolved V genes and leave the rest unexplained. The DNA gave D and trimming, while V, J and clone size come from that table. The sample table records around 53,000 clones; approximately 90% of these occur just once. The top ten hold 5% of the sample.

The data were obtained in a study of early stage breast cancer tumors (TCRdb year 2017). With regard to the full study: Of the roughly 15 invasive breast tumors, roughly 13 were found to be estrogen receptor-positive, progesterone receptor-positive and HER2-negative. Eight of the 12 ER+/PR+/HER2- tumors were invasive ductal carcinomas, while the other four were invasive lobular carcinomas. On average, each sample got approximately 9.8-fold read coverage. The samples as a whole yielded a few million detected templates, corresponding to fewer than 1.4 million unique clonotypes.

V loses 0 bases, J loses 6 bases, and the germline ends lie 9 bases apart. The CDR3 runs 14 amino acids, cysteine and phenylalanine included. The DNA shown is the 42-base CDR3, in frame from base 1. CDR1 SGHTA and CDR2 FQGNSA were looked up in the germline V gene. The study profiled bulk TCR beta-chain repertoires in matched peripheral blood, tumor and adjacent normal breast tissue taken from more than 15 patients with early-stage breast cancer. Before surgery, whole blood (roughly 5-11 mL) was collected into EDTA tubes and processed within 2 hours. Peripheral blood mononuclear cells were isolated by Ficoll-Paque centrifugation in SepMate-50 tubes. PBMCs were cryopreserved in aliquots of roughly 1.8 to 4 million cells in about 90% FBS with around 10% DMSO and kept in liquid nitrogen. Genomic DNA was extracted with the Qiagen AllPrep DNA/RNA Mini kit. Study-wide findings and limitations: Because the cohort was small, analysis by tumor subtype was not possible. Sequencing bulk genomic DNA from unsorted cells could not capture chain pairing or functional markers like CD4, CD8 and FOXP3. Enriched TCRB sequences shared across patients were found to be mostly commonly generated sequences that were unlikely to play an important role in the tumor microenvironment. Greater similarity was observed between blood and normal breast repertoires than between blood and tumor repertoires, and tumor was distinguished from normal in about 90% of the 16 patients when each tissue was compared with blood. About 2.7-fold higher T cell density and higher clonality were observed in tumors than in adjacent normal breast tissue.

This chain joins TRBV7-2 to TRBJ1-5; TRBD1 is a weak D gene call, 5 bases matching. The sequence was collected from a person aged 70 to 80 with breast cancer. Sequencing was done on a sample of blood. The sequenced DNA: TGTGCCAGCAGCTTAGCAGGGGCGAGTCAGCCCCAGCATTTT. This encodes CASSLAGASQPQHF.